Detailed here is one T cell receptor beta chain. No antigen is known for it. No much larger clonotype is one base removed from it; base qualities were not supplied. For CDR1 and CDR2, the germline V gene (reference sequence) lists MNHEY and SMNVEV. V loses 0 bases at its end and J loses 7 bases; junction bases beyond the gene matches: 9. From its cysteine to its phenylalanine, the CDR3 spans 15 amino acids. Only the CDR3 DNA stays, 45 bases, in frame from base 1. To prepare the library, 5' RACE was applied. Sequencing took place on an Illumina HiSeq 2500. The second PCR ran for about 6 to 11 cycles and used a J-beta primer mix along with a sample-barcoded 5' primer. A unique molecular identifier was introduced onto each TCR beta cDNA molecule by a template-switch 5' adaptor carrying 12 random nucleotides. Each sample yielded at least 2.5 million CDR3-containing paired-end reads. First-strand cDNA synthesis was performed from all RNA using the Mint cDNA synthesis kit, with priming by a TRBC-specific oligonucleotide. Following uracil-DNA glycosylase treatment, a first 18-cycle PCR with universal primers M1SS and BC2_uni_R was performed on all cDNA. On the study's bioinformatics: For normalization, 1 million high-quality reads, each with a distinct molecular identifier, were randomly selected from each sample. Instead of being binned into consensus sequences, reads that shared molecular identifiers were thrown out. MiTCR, with a Q25 quality threshold and the strictest error-elimination algorithm, was used for CDR3 identification, clonotype clustering and error correction. A nonparametric unseen species model using Euler transformation provided a lower-bound estimate of total TCR beta diversity. TCRdb ran its own pipeline on the public reads, namely fastp trimming at Q25 and MiXCR clone calling, and kept in-frame beta chains. A single entry per CDR3 protein holds the most common genes and DNA from its merged rows. TCRdb, rather than the study authors, made the V and J calls. The sample includes fewer than 2,000,000 distinct CDR3 sequences, with about 35% observed a single time. The top ten clonotypes cover around 11% of the sample.

Systemically healthy Caucasian individuals from Russia, approximately 39 in total and aged about 6 to 90 years, were included as donors. Ten milliliters of peripheral blood were drawn from each donor into EDTA-treated Vacutainer tubes. Ficoll-Paque density-gradient centrifugation was used to isolate PBMCs, with at least 6.5 million per sample. Total RNA, at least 5 micrograms per sample, was extracted from PBMCs with Trizol reagent. For every donor, flow cytometry on a PBMC aliquot measured the percentage of naive CD45RAhigh/CD27high T cells. This entry comes from a study of blood T cells in healthy people across ages (dated by TCRdb to the mid-2010s). The study in broad terms: Template switching captured roughly one uniquely barcoded TCR beta cDNA molecule per two T cells in model experiments. The study analyzed two additional independent replicas of 1 million unique cDNA reads from the same blood draw for two donors, one aged 18 to 29 and one aged 80 or older. Using deep sequencing normalized with unique cDNA molecular identifiers, the study measured how TCR beta repertoire diversity changes with age. Four age groups were formed from the donors: young (average about 16 years), middle-aged (approximately 39), aged (roughly 56) and long-lived (approximately 78). To avoid experimental bias, donors of different ages were spread randomly across the sequencing lanes.

Points the paper makes about the study in general: Estimates of total diversity based on one million sequenced T cells were considered lower bounds and underestimates. Because the CMV infection status of the donors was unknown, age-related changes in expanded clonotypes may potentially have been confounded. Compared with the aged group, more naive CD4+ T cells, fewer expanded clones and increased TCR diversity were shown by the long-lived group, suggesting age selection. As age increased, observed TCR beta diversity per million T cells dropped in a roughly linear way, and a significant reduction was already evident by age about 40. The percentage of naive T cells measured by flow cytometry correlated strongly with observed TCR beta diversity. Conclusive comparison of naive and antigen-experienced compartments was prevented by the profiling of bulk unsorted PBMCs.

Specimen: blood. The sequence derives from a woman younger than 45 in good health. This sequence uses TRBV27 and TRBJ2-7, with 7 bases in between that match TRBD2. The CDR3 in this case is CASSLSWRGYNEQYF. The sequence in DNA is TGTGCCAGCAGTTTATCCTGGCGGGGGTACAATGAGCAGTACTTC.